Here is one T cell receptor beta chain with its context. This entry is derived from a study of cytomegalovirus exposure and HLA in healthy donors. Study as a whole: Within the Caucasian-associated ancestry cluster were 81% of the roughly 400 genotyped donors.

V shed 5 bases, J shed 8 bases, and the junction held 8 bases outside the gene matches. Per germline, CDR1 MDHEN and CDR2 SYDVKM. CDR3 size: 14 residues. PCR amplification relied on 60 Vbeta primers (plus 13 Jbeta primers). TCRdb keeps only in-frame clones here, not all; method: immunoSEQ multiplex PCR. Here the sample spans 50,000 to 65,000 clones, approximately 77% being singletons. The V call is TRBV28, the J call TRBJ1-4, with 7 nucleotides matching TRBD1. What was sequenced was PBMCs. The TCR comes from a woman aged 18 to 35 in good health and CMV-seronegative. CDR3 residues: CASSNRGLVEKLFF. The CDR3 DNA is TGTGCCAGCAGTAACAGGGGTTTAGTGGAAAAACTGTTTTTT.